This T cell receptor beta chain came from a study of T-cell memory formation after mild COVID-19. TCRdb passed the 5' RACE reads through MiXCR, listing each CDR3 protein once. The repertoire includes approximately 40,000 distinct CDR3 sequences, approximately 10% of them detected once, and roughly 27% sits in the top ten. This clonotype has ten or more counts. The antigen is undetermined. Study observations and caveats: Mostly located in CM and EM were contracting CD4+ clones, with contracting CD8+ clones located in EMRA.

J gave up 0 bases and V 6 bases, and 5 bases lay outside the gene matches. From germline, CDR1 is SGHVS and CDR2 FNYEAQ. The CDR3 extends over 17 amino acids. The specimen sequenced was PBMCs or a T cell subset sorted from them (not recorded which). The sequence came from a man aged 18 to 35 who had mild COVID-19 (a few samples of this study predate the infection). Cell type and time point are not known. The J gene is TRBJ2-3, the V gene TRBV7-6, with TRBD2 identical over 14 bases. CDR3 residues: CASSPGLAGDSTDTQYF. In nucleotides, the CDR3 is TGTGCCAGCAGTCCGGGACTAGCGGGAGATAGCACAGATACGCAGTATTTT.